The clone carrying this TCR beta chain was seen repeatedly, ten times or more. Its antigen is currently unknown. The data belong to a study of molecular identifiers for immune sequencing clone quantification. Study-wide results and caveats: Spiked Jurkat TCR RNA from one cell was reportedly detectable among some 1 million naive cells. In CMV-specific effectors, clones above 20 copies held over 99% of molecules; naive, under 1%.

The bulk TCR libraries were made with methods described before and with listed TCR primers. TCRdb recomputed calls from the PCR reads with MiXCR, one row per CDR3 protein. The sample lists 85,000 to 90,000 distinct CDR3 sequences, 25% seen once, with 0.75% to 0.9% in the top ten. The CDR3 is 15 amino acids. Trimming cost V 3 bases and J 6 bases; bases outside gene matches: 8. This clonotype was sampled from a human donor in good health. Some libraries in this study had Jurkat cell RNA spiked in. The sample taken for sequencing was naive CD8+ T cells from blood, with Jurkat cell RNA spiked in. Described subset: FACS-sorted CD8+CD4-CCR7+CD45RA+ naive T cells. The chain employs TRBV12-3 or TRBV12-4 and TRBJ2-3; 8 bases map to TRBD2. CDR3 protein: CASSFYGGAEDTQYF. Written as DNA, the CDR3 is TGTGCCAGCAGTTTCTACGGGGGGGCCGAGGATACGCAGTATTTT.